This is a list of T cell receptor beta chains from one sample in a study of shared clonotypes between healthy human individuals. The method was immunoSEQ multiplex PCR; TCRdb's version includes in-frame clones alone and lacks a portion of them. The sample lists hundreds of thousands of clones; 90% to 98% were seen once. What was sequenced was naive CD8+ T cells sorted from blood. These receptors all stem from a man aged 30-40 years in good health. CDR3s include the opening cysteine and the closing phenylalanine or tryptophan. D genes are given only for firm matches.

d_call	v_call	j_call	cdr3_nt	cdr3_aa
-	TRBV14	TRBJ1-1	TGTGCCAGCAGCCAAGATTTTTGGCAGCTGAACACTGAAGCTTTCTTT	CASSQDFWQLNTEAFF
-	TRBV27	TRBJ2-7	TGTGCCAGCAGTTTAATCCCGGGGATCCCCTACGAGCAGTACTTC	CASSLIPGIPYEQYF
TRBD1	TRBV27	TRBJ2-7	TGTGCCAGCAGTTTTTATGGGGGACAGAGCTCCTACGAGCAGTACTTC	CASSFYGGQSSYEQYF
-	TRBV5-1	TRBJ2-7	TGCGCCAGCAGCTTGCGGGACACCATAGAGCAGTACTTC	CASSLRDTIEQYF
-	TRBV29-1	TRBJ2-1	TGCAGCGTTGAAGGTATGGGTTTGGGAACCTTGGATGAGCAGCTCTTC	CSVEGMGLGTLDEQLF
-	TRBV9	TRBJ2-3	TGTGCCAGCAGCGTAGGTGGGGGAGGTCGGTCGGATACGCAGTATTTT	CASSVGGGGRSDTQYF
-	TRBV10-3	TRBJ2-6	TGTGCCATCAGTGAGTACCGATTGCACAGCCAATCTGGGGCCAACGTCCTGACTTTC	CAISEYRLHSQSGANVLTF
TRBD2	TRBV6-6	TRBJ2-3	TGTGCCAGCAGTTCCAACCTAGCGGCCGACACAGATACGCAGTATTTT	CASSSNLAADTDTQYF
-	TRBV27	TRBJ2-1	TGTGCCAGCAGTTTCATATATACAGCAGACGATGAGCAGTTCTTC	CASSFIYTADDEQFF
-	TRBV28	TRBJ2-7	TGTGCCAGCAGCGCTCTGTTCGTCTCCTACGAGCAGTACTTC	CASSALFVSYEQYF
-	TRBV11-3	TRBJ2-6	TGTGCCAGCAGCCCTCATGGGGGCTACTCTGGGGCCAACGTCCTGACTTTC	CASSPHGGYSGANVLTF
-	TRBV5-4	TRBJ2-1	TGTGCCAGCGGCATATATGGGGGCTGGGCGTTTGCTGGTAATGAGCAGTTCTTC	CASGIYGGWAFAGNEQFF
-	TRBV7-9	TRBJ2-3	TGTGCCGCGAGGGACGGTGGCACAGATACGCAGTATTTT	CAARDGGTDTQYF
TRBD2	TRBV2	TRBJ2-7	TGTGCCAGCAGACAAACTAGCGGGAGGCCGGAGGAGCAGTACTTC	CASRQTSGRPEEQYF
TRBD1	TRBV10-1	TRBJ2-7	TGCGCCAGCAGTGAAGGGACAGGGGAAGGGGGATTGGTCTACGAGCAGTACTTC	CASSEGTGEGGLVYEQYF
-	TRBV18	TRBJ1-4	TGTGCCAGCTCATCCTCAGGGATCCCTGAAAAACTGTTTTTT	CASSSSGIPEKLFF
-	TRBV4-1	TRBJ1-4	TGCGCCAGCAGCCAAGAACCGACAGCGGAGGAAAAACTGTTTTTT	CASSQEPTAEEKLFF
-	TRBV29-1	TRBJ1-1	TGCAGCGTTGAAGATGGCAACACTGAAGCTTTCTTT	CSVEDGNTEAFF
-	TRBV25-1	TRBJ1-1	TGTGCCAGCAGTGCAGGGTTTTTCGCTGAAGCTTTCTTT	CASSAGFFAEAFF
TRBD2	TRBV27	TRBJ2-7	TGTGCCAGCAGTCCCCACGGGGGGGACATCCCCTACGAGCAGTACTTC	CASSPHGGDIPYEQYF